The 14 T cell receptor beta chains presented below share a single source sample, sequenced in a study of OX40 agonist ivuxolimab in advanced cancers. Sequencing was performed with immunoSEQ multiplex PCR; in TCRdb, only in-frame clones are kept and a portion is missing. The repertoire has approximately 12,000 clones, 80% to 85% of them found once; the top ten carry around 9.3%. Sample: CD4+ or CD8+ T cells sorted from blood, taken in a trial of the OX40 agonist ivuxolimab. Receptors originate from an adult with an advanced solid tumor such as melanoma, head and neck, liver or kidney cancer.

The chain recombines TRBV27 with TRBJ2-3; possible D gene TRBD1, 5 bases. This CDR3 has 11 residues. V lost 3 bases and J 10 bases, leaving 8 bases between the germline ends. The V gene's germline CDR1 is MNHEY and CDR2 SMNVEV (reference sequence). The CDR3, as DNA: TGTGCCAGCAGTTTTCAGGGCTCGCAGTATTTT. Residues: CASSFQGSQYF.

J is TRBJ2-5 and V is TRBV5-1; 10 bases are shared with TRBD2. Trimming at V came to 5 bases and at J to 1 base, leaving 2 bases not matched to a gene. CDR1 SGHRS and CDR2 YFSETQ come from the germline V gene. This CDR3 has 14 amino acids. CDR3 region: CASRTSGVQETQYF. In nucleotides, the CDR3 is TGCGCCAGCAGAACTAGCGGGGTCCAAGAGACCCAGTACTTC.

V usage is TRBV7-9 and J usage is TRBJ2-1; 9 bases match TRBD2. Germline trimming cut 0 bases from V and 8 bases from J; bases unmatched to any gene: 2. The CDR3 totals 14 residues. Germline-derived CDR1 and CDR2 are SEHNR and FQNEAQ (reference sequence). The CDR3 is CASSLAGLAYEQFF. CDR3 nucleotide sequence: TGTGCCAGCAGCTTAGCGGGACTAGCCTATGAGCAGTTCTTC.

This rearrangement joins TRBV25-1 to TRBJ2-2; 7 nucleotides line up with TRBD2. The CDR3 has 14 residues. Looked up from germline, CDR1 is MGHDK and CDR2 is SYGVNS. The ends lost 6 bases at V and 1 base at J; junction bases unmatched: 2. The CDR3 DNA follows: TGTGCCAGCAGGGGAGGGATGAACACCGGGGAGCTGTTTTTT. Its protein product is CASRGGMNTGELFF.

The chain combines TRBV7-8 with TRBJ1-3, with no clear D. From germline, CDR1 is SGHVS and CDR2 FQNEAQ. The CDR3 is 16 amino acids. The V end was cut by 4 bases, the J end by 0 bases, with 13 bases between. The CDR3 region has the DNA TGTGCCAGCAGCTCCCCGGGCAGTTCCTCTGGAAACACCATATATTTT. Its protein is CASSSPGSSSGNTIYF.

J is TRBJ2-1 and V is TRBV5-6; D uncertain. The V gene lost 0 bases and the J gene lost 5 bases, with 6 bases spanning the gap. The CDR3 covers 13 residues. The germline V gene has CDR1 SGHDT and CDR2 YYEEEE. In nucleotides, the CDR3 is TGTGCCAGCAGCTTGGCCTTAGACAATGAGCAGTTCTTC. The encoded protein is CASSLALDNEQFF.

The CDR3, as DNA: TGCGCCAGCAGTGAGTCAGCGTGTAGCAATCAGCCCCAGCATTTT. It translates to CASSESACSNQPQHF. The V and J genes are TRBV10-1 and TRBJ1-5; D is uncertain. The CDR3 loop spans 15 amino acids. Trimming cost V 0 bases and J 0 bases, with 6 bases left between them. Germline-derived CDR1 and CDR2 are WNHNN and SYGVQD (reference sequence).

The genes are TRBV7-9 and TRBJ2-7, with D possibly matching TRBD2 (7 bases). Per the germline V gene, CDR1 is SEHNR and CDR2 is FQNEAQ (reference sequence). V was pared by 5 bases and J by 2 bases, with 13 bases between. The CDR3 totals 14 residues. This chain's CDR3 is CASSLGAGAYEQYF. In DNA, the CDR3 is TGTGCCAGCAGCCTGGGGGCGGGGGCCTACGAGCAGTACTTC.

V is TRBV28 and J is TRBJ2-6; maybe TRBD1 (6 bases). Germline V gives CDR1 MDHEN, CDR2 SYDVKM. Trimming shortened V by 6 bases and J by 0 bases, and 12 bases separated the two germline ends. The CDR3 has 16 amino acids. The DNA for the CDR3 is TGTGCCAGCAGGTCGGGACATAGCTCTGGGGCCAACGTCCTGACTTTC. Amino acids: CASRSGHSSGANVLTF.

By proportion, this clone is medium-sized. The rearrangement joins TRBV27 to TRBJ2-7; 9 bases line up with TRBD2. The germline V gene has CDR1 MNHEY and CDR2 SMNVEV (reference sequence). V lost 2 bases to trimming and J lost 5 bases; unmatched junction nucleotides: 10. This CDR3 is built from 16 residues. Here the CDR3 reads CASSLVSSGRNHEQYF. The CDR3 DNA sequence: TGTGCCAGCAGTTTAGTTTCCAGCGGGAGGAACCACGAGCAGTACTTC.

The rearrangement joins TRBV11-1 to TRBJ2-7; the match to TRBD2 covers 8 bases. Germline-derived CDR1 and CDR2 are SGHAT and FQDESV (reference sequence). The CDR3 totals 14 residues. The junction had 10 bases not matched to a gene; V was cut back by 5 bases and J by 7 bases. The CDR3 DNA reads as TGTGCCAGCAGCCGTAGCGGGAATAACGGAGAGCAGTACTTC. As protein: CASSRSGNNGEQYF.

The gene calls are TRBV6-1 and TRBJ2-7; the match to TRBD2 covers 7 bases. From germline, CDR1 is MNHNS and CDR2 SASEGT. V shed 2 bases, J shed 4 bases, and the junction held 11 bases outside the gene matches. The CDR3 spans 16 residues. The CDR3 spells CASSEFLVAGAYEQYF. The CDR3 nucleotides read TGTGCCAGCAGTGAATTTCTCGTGGCGGGAGCGTACGAGCAGTACTTC.

This chain links TRBV9 with TRBJ2-3, with a tentative D call TRBD1 (6 bases). Germline CDR1 is SGDLS and CDR2 is YYNGEE. Trimming left V 3 bases short and J 1 base short, with 9 bases between. The CDR3 runs to 14 residues. DNA of the CDR3: TGTGCCAGCAGCGATGGGACACGCACAGATACGCAGTATTTT. This sequence encodes CASSDGTRTDTQYF.

This clone turned up a few times. The J gene is TRBJ2-3, the V gene TRBV29-1; 7 nucleotides agree with TRBD2. Germline CDR1 and CDR2: SQVTM and ANQGSEA. V was pared by 2 bases and J by 2 bases, with 10 bases of the junction left unmatched. The length of the CDR3 is 16 residues. CDR3 sequence (DNA): TGCAGCGTTGAAAGGTTGGAGGGACTACCCACAGATACGCAGTATTTT. Translating gives CSVERLEGLPTDTQYF.